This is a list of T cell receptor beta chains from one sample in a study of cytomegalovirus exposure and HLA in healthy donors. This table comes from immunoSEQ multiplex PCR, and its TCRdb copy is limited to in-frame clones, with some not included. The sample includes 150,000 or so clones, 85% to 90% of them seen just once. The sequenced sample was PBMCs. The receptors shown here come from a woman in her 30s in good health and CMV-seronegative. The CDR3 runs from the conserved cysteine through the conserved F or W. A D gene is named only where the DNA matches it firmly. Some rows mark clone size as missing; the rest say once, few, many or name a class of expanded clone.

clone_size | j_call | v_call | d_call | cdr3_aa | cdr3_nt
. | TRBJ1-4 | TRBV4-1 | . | CASSPRGGPTTNEKLFF | TGCGCCAGCAGCCCCCGGGGGGGACCCACAACTAATGAAAAACTGTTTTTT
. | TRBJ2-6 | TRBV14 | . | CASSHIQGDGANVLTF | TGTGCCAGCAGCCACATACAGGGTGATGGGGCCAACGTCCTGACTTTC
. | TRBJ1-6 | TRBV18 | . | CASSPASGRGNSPLHF | TGTGCCAGCTCACCAGCCTCAGGTCGGGGAAATTCACCCCTCCACTTT
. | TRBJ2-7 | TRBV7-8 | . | CASSLGARAYEQYF | TGTGCCAGCAGCTTAGGCGCCAGGGCCTACGAGCAGTACTTC
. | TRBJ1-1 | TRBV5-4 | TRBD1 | CASSPRGQSNTEAFF | TGTGCCAGCAGCCCTAGGGGACAGTCGAACACTGAAGCTTTCTTT
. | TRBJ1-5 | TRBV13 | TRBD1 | CASSLGTGGIRRVSNQPQHF | TGTGCCAGCAGCCTGGGGACAGGGGGTATAAGGCGCGTTAGCAATCAGCCCCAGCATTTT
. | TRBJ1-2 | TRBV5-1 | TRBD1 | CASSVGQGAGSDGYTF | TGCGCCAGCAGCGTGGGACAGGGGGCAGGGAGCGATGGCTACACCTTC
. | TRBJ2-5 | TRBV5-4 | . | CASYYLGGQETQYF | TGTGCCAGCTACTACCTGGGGGGTCAAGAGACCCAGTACTTC
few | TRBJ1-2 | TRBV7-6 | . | CASSPSEVTF | TGTGCCAGCAGCCCCAGTGAAGTCACCTTC
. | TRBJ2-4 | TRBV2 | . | CASVEQVAKNIQYF | TGTGCCAGCGTCGAACAGGTAGCCAAAAACATTCAGTACTTC
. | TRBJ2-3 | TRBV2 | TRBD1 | CASSETRTGGGTDTQYF | TGTGCCAGCAGTGAAACGCGGACAGGGGGCGGCACAGATACGCAGTATTTT
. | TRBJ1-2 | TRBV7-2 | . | CASSFSGGAASYGYTF | TGTGCCAGCAGCTTTTCCGGGGGAGCGGCTAGCTATGGCTACACCTTC
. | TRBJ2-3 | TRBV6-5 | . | CASSRGDTDTQYF | TGTGCCAGCTCGCGGGGAGACACAGATACGCAGTATTTT
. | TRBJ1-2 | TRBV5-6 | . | CASSLLRALDYGYTF | TGTGCCAGCAGCTTGCTCAGGGCCCTCGACTATGGCTACACCTTC
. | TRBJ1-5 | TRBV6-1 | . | CASRDSQNQPQHF | TGTGCCAGCAGAGACTCTCAAAATCAGCCCCAGCATTTT
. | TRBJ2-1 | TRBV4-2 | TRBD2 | CASSQDPTSGYNEQFF | TGTGCCAGCAGCCAAGATCCAACTAGCGGATACAATGAGCAGTTCTTC
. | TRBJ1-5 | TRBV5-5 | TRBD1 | CASSAGTVNQPQHF | TGTGCCAGCAGCGCCGGGACAGTCAATCAGCCCCAGCATTTT
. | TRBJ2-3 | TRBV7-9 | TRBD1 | CASSPTGGGSDTQYF | TGTGCCAGCAGCCCTACAGGGGGAGGATCAGATACGCAGTATTTT
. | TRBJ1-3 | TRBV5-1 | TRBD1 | CASSLTGGGNTIYF | TGCGCCAGCAGCTTGACAGGGGGTGGAAACACCATATATTTT
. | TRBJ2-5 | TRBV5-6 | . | CASSLAVAEETQYF | TGTGCCAGCAGCTTGGCGGTAGCGGAAGAGACCCAGTACTTC
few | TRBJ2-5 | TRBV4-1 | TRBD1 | CASSQDGDSRQETQYF | TGCGCCAGCAGCCAAGATGGGGACAGTAGACAAGAGACCCAGTACTTC
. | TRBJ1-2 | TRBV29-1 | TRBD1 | CSVSPGGLGYTF | TGCAGCGTTTCGCCAGGGGGCTTGGGCTACACCTTC
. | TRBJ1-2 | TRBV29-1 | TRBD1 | CSAKGQRNYGYTF | TGCAGCGCCAAGGGACAGCGGAACTATGGCTACACCTTC
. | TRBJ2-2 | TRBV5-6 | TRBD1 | CASSPEQGSVDTGELFF | TGTGCCAGCAGCCCTGAACAGGGGAGTGTGGACACCGGGGAGCTGTTTTTT
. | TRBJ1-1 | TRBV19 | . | CASSIGLSPAEAFF | TGTGCCAGTAGTATAGGACTCTCACCCGCTGAAGCTTTCTTT
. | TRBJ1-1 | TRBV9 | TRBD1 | CASSPGTGGWEAFF | TGTGCCAGCAGCCCAGGGACAGGGGGCTGGGAAGCTTTCTTT
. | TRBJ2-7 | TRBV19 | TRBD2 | CASSGPGLAGGPAYEQYF | TGTGCCAGTAGTGGCCCGGGACTAGCGGGGGGGCCCGCCTACGAGCAGTACTTC
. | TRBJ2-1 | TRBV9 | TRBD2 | CASSVMTSGELNEQFF | TGTGCCAGCAGCGTTATGACTAGCGGGGAACTAAATGAGCAGTTCTTC
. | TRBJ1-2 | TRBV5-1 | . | CASSFRDIELYGYTF | TGCGCCAGCAGCTTCCGGGACATCGAACTCTATGGCTACACCTTC
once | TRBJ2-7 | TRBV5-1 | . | CASSLTGHHEQYF | TGCGCCAGCAGCTTAACGGGACATCACGAGCAGTACTTC
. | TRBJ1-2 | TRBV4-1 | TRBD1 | CASSRLGLQGQGINYGYTF | TGCGCCAGCAGCCGTCTGGGCCTCCAGGGACAGGGAATCAACTATGGCTACACCTTC
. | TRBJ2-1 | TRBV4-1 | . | CASSQDMNEQFF | TGCGCCAGCAGCCAAGATATGAATGAGCAGTTCTTC
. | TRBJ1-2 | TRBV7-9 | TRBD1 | CASSFPLQGMGSNYGYTF | TGTGCCAGCAGCTTTCCCCTACAGGGGATGGGGTCTAACTATGGCTACACCTTC
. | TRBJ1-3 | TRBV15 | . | CATSRVQTDSGNTIYF | TGTGCCACCAGCAGAGTTCAGACAGACTCTGGAAACACCATATATTTT
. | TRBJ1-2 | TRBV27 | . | CASSFTKTVPLYGYTF | TGTGCCAGCAGTTTCACAAAGACAGTCCCTCTCTATGGCTACACCTTC
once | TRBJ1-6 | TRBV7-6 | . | CASSLSGGSSPLHF | TGTGCCAGCAGCTTATCTGGAGGTAGTTCACCCCTCCACTTT
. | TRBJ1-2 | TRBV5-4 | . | CASSLVGGGSDYGYTF | TGTGCCAGCAGCCTAGTCGGTGGGGGGTCAGACTATGGCTACACCTTC
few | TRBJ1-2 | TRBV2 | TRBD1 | CASYRDRGFSYTF | TGTGCCAGCTATAGGGACAGAGGGTTTAGCTACACCTTC
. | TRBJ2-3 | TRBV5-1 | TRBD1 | CASSSGTDTDTQYF | TGCGCCAGCAGCTCTGGGACAGACACAGATACGCAGTATTTT
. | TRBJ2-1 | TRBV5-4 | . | CASSLDEGNEQFF | TGTGCCAGCAGCCTAGATGAAGGCAATGAGCAGTTCTTC
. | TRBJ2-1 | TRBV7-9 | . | CASSPIDYYNEQFF | TGTGCCAGCAGCCCGATAGATTACTACAATGAGCAGTTCTTC
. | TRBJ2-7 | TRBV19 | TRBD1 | CASTRTGDSYEQYF | TGTGCCAGTACCCGGACAGGGGACTCCTACGAGCAGTACTTC
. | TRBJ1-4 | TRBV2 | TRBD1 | CASSRTGMNEKLFF | TGTGCCAGCAGCCGGACAGGGATGAATGAAAAACTGTTTTTT
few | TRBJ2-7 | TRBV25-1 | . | CASIGTSPYEQYF | TGTGCCAGCATCGGGACAAGTCCCTACGAGCAGTACTTC
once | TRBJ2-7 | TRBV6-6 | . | CASREARGGSYEQYF | TGTGCCAGCAGGGAGGCTAGGGGGGGCTCCTACGAGCAGTACTTC
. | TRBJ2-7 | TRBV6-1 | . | CASSLLVYEQYF | TGTGCCAGCAGTCTACTAGTTTACGAGCAGTACTTC
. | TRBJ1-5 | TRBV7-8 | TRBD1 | CASSLERGQGYNQPQHF | TGTGCCAGCAGCTTAGAAAGGGGACAGGGGTACAATCAGCCCCAGCATTTT